The 18 T cell receptor beta chains below were found in one sample sequenced in a study of OX40 agonist ivuxolimab in advanced cancers. Assay used: immunoSEQ multiplex PCR; TCRdb lists only in-frame clones, some missing. Among tens of thousands of clones listed, over 65% were seen once. The sample was CD4+ or CD8+ T cells sorted from blood, taken in a trial of the OX40 agonist ivuxolimab. The receptors derive from an adult with an advanced solid tumor such as melanoma, head and neck, liver or kidney cancer.

The CDR3, as DNA: TGTGCCAGCAGCTTGACGGGTAGGCCCAATCAGCCCCAGCATTTT. Translating it yields CASSLTGRPNQPQHF. V gene TRBV5-8 combines with J gene TRBJ1-5; D gene uncertain. V shed 1 base and J shed 3 bases, with 11 bases lying between them. CDR1 and CDR2 (germline): SGHTS, YDEGEE. CDR3 length: 15 residues. The full variable domain, with the rest looked up from reference TRBV5-8 and TRBJ1-5, is EAGVTQSPTHLIKTRGQQATLRCSPISGHTSVYWYQQALGLGLQFLLWYDEGEERNRGNFPPRFSGRQFPNYSSELNVNALELEDSALYLCASSLTGRPNQPQHFGDGTRLSIL.

This clone is judged medium-sized. The rearrangement links TRBV11-2 to TRBJ1-5; D is undetermined. Between the trimmed V and J ends, which lost 2 bases and 4 bases, there was a span of 9 bases. The germline gives CDR1 SGHAT, CDR2 FQNNGV. The length of the CDR3 is 14 residues. This CDR3 reads CASSLHLGNQPQHF. In DNA, the CDR3 is TGTGCCAGCAGCTTACACCTGGGGAATCAGCCCCAGCATTTT.

The V call is TRBV27, the J call TRBJ1-2; D not resolved. The V and J ends lost 2 bases and 5 bases respectively, with 9 bases between them. CDR3 length: 13 residues. Per the germline V gene, CDR1 is MNHEY and CDR2 is SMNVEV (reference sequence). CDR3 bases: TGTGCCAGCAGTTTAGGCAGGTCTTATGGCTACACCTTC. Its translation: CASSLGRSYGYTF.

The sample holds one count of this clone. The chain combines TRBV27 with TRBJ2-2; no reliable D call. CDR1 and CDR2 from the germline V gene are MNHEY and SMNVEV (reference sequence). Deletions cut 6 bases from V and 6 bases from J, with 14 bases between. The CDR3 length is 14 residues. CDR3 nucleotides: TGTGCCAGCAGCAACCGCCTGCCGTCCGGGGAGCTGTTTTTT. Its protein product is CASSNRLPSGELFF.

This sequence joins TRBV7-9 and TRBJ2-3, with 10 nucleotides matching TRBD2. V gave up 6 bases and J gave up 7 bases; unmatched junction bases: 13. Germline CDR1 is SEHNR and CDR2 is FQNEAQ (reference sequence). The CDR3 runs to 16 residues. The CDR3: CASSTSSGGRRHTQYF. The CDR3 DNA reads TGTGCCAGCAGTACAAGTAGCGGGGGGCGGAGGCATACGCAGTATTTT.

This clone has only one observation. The rearrangement uses TRBV14 and TRBJ2-3, with D possibly matching TRBD1 (5 bases). Per the germline V gene, CDR1 is SGHDN and CDR2 is FVKESK. The CDR3 has 16 amino acids. V lost 0 bases, J lost 1 base, and 11 bases lay in between. The chain's CDR3 is CASSQEGRGGTDTQYF. The CDR3 region has the DNA TGTGCCAGCAGCCAAGAGGGTAGGGGTGGCACAGATACGCAGTATTTT.

The chain carries TRBV27 and TRBJ2-7; a possible D gene is TRBD2 (6 bases). CDR1 is MNHEY and CDR2 is SMNVEV in the germline V gene (reference sequence). The CDR3 covers 12 residues. Between the trimmed V and J ends, which lost 8 bases and 0 bases, there was a span of 8 bases. CDR3 DNA sequence: TGTGCCAGCGGGACTTTCTCCTACGAGCAGTACTTC. Translating gives CASGTFSYEQYF.

The gene calls are TRBV18 and TRBJ2-1; possibly TRBD2 for D (6 bases). With 8 bases removed from V and 4 bases from J, the gap between germline ends came to 18 bases. Germline CDR1 is KGHSH and CDR2 is LQKENI. This CDR3 region has 15 residues. CDR3 in DNA: TGTGCCAGCCAAAGAGGGCGGGATAATTACAATGAGCAGTTCTTC. It codes for CASQRGRDNYNEQFF.

V is TRBV7-9 and J is TRBJ1-1; the match to TRBD1 covers 8 bases. Trimming took 3 bases from V and 1 from J; bases not matched to a gene: 1. The CDR3 totals 14 residues. Germline V gene data show CDR1 as SEHNR and CDR2 as FQNEAQ (reference sequence). The CDR3 loop is CASSLTGANTEAFF. The CDR3 region has the DNA TGTGCCAGCAGCTTGACAGGGGCGAACACTGAAGCTTTCTTT.

The gene calls are TRBV11-2 and TRBJ1-6; TRBD1 is a possible D gene (5 bases). Trimming removed 8 bases at V and 7 bases at J, with 12 bases between. The CDR3 extends over 13 amino acids. The germline CDR1 and CDR2 sequences are SGHAT and FQNNGV. The CDR3 reads CASGRDGNSPLHF. CDR3 DNA: TGTGCCAGCGGACGGGACGGGAATTCACCCCTCCACTTT.

V gene TRBV27 combines with J gene TRBJ2-1; TRBD2 matches 10 bases. V trimming: 5 bases; J trimming: 7 bases; junction bases outside the gene matches: 8. Germline CDR1 and CDR2: MNHEY and SMNVEV (reference sequence). The CDR3 length is 15 residues. CDR3 DNA: TGTGCCAGCAGTACCTCCGAGCGGGAGGGGAATGAGCAGTTCTTC. This translates into CASSTSEREGNEQFF.

The V call is TRBV9, the J call TRBJ1-2; TRBD1 agrees at 10 bases. Unmatched junction bases numbered 12, after V lost 6 bases and J lost 7 bases. Germline V gene sequence: CDR1 SGDLS, CDR2 YYNGEE. This CDR3 comprises 15 residues. CDR3 region: CASNLRGQGYSGYTF. CDR3 DNA: TGTGCCAGCAACCTAAGGGGACAGGGGTACTCTGGCTACACCTTC.

This rearrangement joins TRBV11-2 to TRBJ2-5; unclear D gene. Germline CDR1 and CDR2: SGHAT and FQNNGV. V gave up 0 bases and J gave up 4 bases, with 6 bases separating them. This CDR3 region has 13 residues. CDR3 coding DNA: TGTGCCAGCAGCTTAGAGAGGCGAGAGACCCAGTACTTC. Its translation is CASSLERRETQYF.

This chain uses TRBV6-1 with TRBJ1-1; no reliable D call. The germline gives CDR1 MNHNS, CDR2 SASEGT. The CDR3 is made up of 13 amino acids. Here the CDR3 DNA reads TGTGCGACGCGAACGGCCGGGAACACTGAAGCTTTCTTT. Residues: CATRTAGNTEAFF.

V gene TRBV4-1 combines with J gene TRBJ2-3; TRBD1 is a possible D gene (6 bases). Trimming took off 0 bases at V and 3 bases at J, with 10 bases between the two ends. This CDR3 region has 15 residues. Germline V lookup: CDR1 MGHRA, CDR2 YSYEKL. Here the CDR3 DNA reads TGCGCCAGCAGCCAAGAAGGGCAGGGGACAGATACGCAGTATTTT. Residues: CASSQEGQGTDTQYF.

This clone was counted between two and nine times. This rearrangement joins TRBV5-4 to TRBJ2-3; D unclear. Trimming cost V 4 bases and J 5 bases, with 11 bases left between them. The germline V gene has CDR1 SGHNT and CDR2 YYREEE (reference sequence). This CDR3 comprises 13 residues. DNA of the CDR3: TGTGCCAGCAGCCGAGTCCCCGGAGATACGCAGTATTTT. It encodes CASSRVPGDTQYF.

The V gene is TRBV5-1, the J gene TRBJ1-2; tentative D call: TRBD1 (6 bases). Trimming left V 6 bases short and J 5 bases short, with 17 bases between. CDR1 is SGHRS, CDR2 YFSETQ, per germline. The CDR3 covers 14 residues. This chain's CDR3 is CASTAGARSYGYTF. The CDR3 DNA reads as TGCGCCAGCACTGCAGGGGCACGGTCTTATGGCTACACCTTC. The full variable domain, with the rest looked up from reference TRBV5-1 and TRBJ1-2, is KAGVTQTPRYLIKTRGQQVTLSCSPISGHRSVSWYQQTPGQGLQFLFEYFSETQRNKGNFPGRFSGRQFSNSRSEMNVSTLELGDSALYLCASTAGARSYGYTFGSGTRLTVV.

The chain is built from TRBV28 and TRBJ2-7; 11 nucleotides align to TRBD2. Germline CDR1 and CDR2: MDHEN and SYDVKM. J lost 1 base, V lost 8 bases, and 4 bases had no gene match. The CDR3 totals 14 residues. The CDR3 nucleotides read TGTGCCAGCGACACTAGCGGGAGTTCCTACGAGCAGTACTTC. Residues: CASDTSGSSYEQYF.